This T cell receptor (beta chain) derives from a study of cytomegalovirus exposure and HLA in healthy donors. In the PCR, 60 Vbeta and 13 Jbeta primers were used. Method: immunoSEQ multiplex PCR; TCRdb's copy keeps in-frame clones and lacks some. Of 150,000 to 250,000 clones listed, approximately 85% are singletons. Overall study results and limits: Cytomegalovirus status, reportedly, was diagnosed with high specificity and sensitivity by the classifier. The authors enumerated roughly 180 TCR beta chains as linked to cytomegalovirus.

The CDR3 has 20 residues. In germline, CDR1 is SGHKS, CDR2 YYEKEE (reference sequence). V shed 4 bases and J 0 bases; nucleotides not matched to a gene: 17. On this clone: The antigen remains undetermined.

The sequenced material came from PBMCs. The gene calls are TRBV5-5 and TRBJ2-2; 8 positions match TRBD1. This receptor was obtained from a woman aged 45-60 years in good health and CMV-seronegative. CDR3 residues: CASSPGDRTIAIANTGELFF. The DNA of the CDR3 is TGTGCCAGCAGCCCGGGGGACAGGACCATCGCAATAGCGAACACCGGGGAGCTGTTTTTT.